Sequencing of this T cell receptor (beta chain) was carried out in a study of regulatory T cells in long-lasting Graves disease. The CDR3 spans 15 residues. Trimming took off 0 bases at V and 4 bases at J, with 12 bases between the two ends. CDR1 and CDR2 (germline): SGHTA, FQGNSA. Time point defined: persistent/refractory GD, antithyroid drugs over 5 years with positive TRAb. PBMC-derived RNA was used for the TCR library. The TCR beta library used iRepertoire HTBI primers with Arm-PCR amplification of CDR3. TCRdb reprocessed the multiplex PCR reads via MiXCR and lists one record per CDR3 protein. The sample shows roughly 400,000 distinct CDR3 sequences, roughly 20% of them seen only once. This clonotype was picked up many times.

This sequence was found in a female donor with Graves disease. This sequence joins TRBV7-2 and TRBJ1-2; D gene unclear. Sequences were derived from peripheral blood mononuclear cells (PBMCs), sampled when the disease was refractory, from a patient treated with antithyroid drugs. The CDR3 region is CASSLAGKPLYGYTF. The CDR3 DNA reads TGTGCCAGCAGCTTAGCCGGGAAGCCCCTCTATGGCTACACCTTC.